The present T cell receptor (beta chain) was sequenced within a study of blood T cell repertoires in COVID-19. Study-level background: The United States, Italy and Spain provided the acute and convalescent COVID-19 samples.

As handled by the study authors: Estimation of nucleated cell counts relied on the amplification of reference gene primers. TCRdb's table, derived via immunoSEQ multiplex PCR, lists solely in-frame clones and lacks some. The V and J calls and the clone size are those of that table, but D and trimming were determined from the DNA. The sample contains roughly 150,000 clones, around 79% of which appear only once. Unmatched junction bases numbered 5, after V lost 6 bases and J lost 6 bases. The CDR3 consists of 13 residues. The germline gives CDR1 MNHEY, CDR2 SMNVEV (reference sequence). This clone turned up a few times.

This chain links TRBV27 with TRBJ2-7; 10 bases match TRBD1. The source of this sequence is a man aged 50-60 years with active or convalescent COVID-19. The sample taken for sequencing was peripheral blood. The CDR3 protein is CASSAGTGAEQYF. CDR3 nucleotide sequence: TGTGCCAGCAGCGCCGGGACAGGGGCCGAGCAGTACTTC.